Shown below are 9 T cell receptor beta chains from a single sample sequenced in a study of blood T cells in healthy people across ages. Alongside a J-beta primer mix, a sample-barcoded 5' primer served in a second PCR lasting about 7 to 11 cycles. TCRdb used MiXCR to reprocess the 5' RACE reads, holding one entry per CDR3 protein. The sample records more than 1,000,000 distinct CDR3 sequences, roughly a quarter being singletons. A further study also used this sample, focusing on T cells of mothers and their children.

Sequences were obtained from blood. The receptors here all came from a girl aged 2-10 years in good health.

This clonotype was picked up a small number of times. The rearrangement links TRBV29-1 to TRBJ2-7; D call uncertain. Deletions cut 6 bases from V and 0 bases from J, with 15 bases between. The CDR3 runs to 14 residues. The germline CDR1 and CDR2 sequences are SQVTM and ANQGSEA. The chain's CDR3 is CSVFKPTSSYEQYF. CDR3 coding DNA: TGCAGCGTCTTTAAGCCCACGAGCTCCTACGAGCAGTACTTC.

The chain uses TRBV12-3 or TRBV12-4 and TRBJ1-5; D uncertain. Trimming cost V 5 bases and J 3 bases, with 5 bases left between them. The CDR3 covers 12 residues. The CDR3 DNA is TGTGCCAGCAGTACCATCAATCAGCCCCAGCATTTT. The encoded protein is CASSTINQPQHF.

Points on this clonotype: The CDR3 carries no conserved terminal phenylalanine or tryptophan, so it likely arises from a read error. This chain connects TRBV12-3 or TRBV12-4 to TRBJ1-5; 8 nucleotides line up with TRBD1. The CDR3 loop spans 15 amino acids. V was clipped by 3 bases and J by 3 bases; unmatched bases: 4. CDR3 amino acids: CASSFKDRANQPQHL. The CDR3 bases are TGTGCCAGCAGTTTTAAGGACAGGGCCAATCAGCCCCAGCATCTT.

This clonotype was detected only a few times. CDR3: CASSLVVAALNEQFF. The DNA for the CDR3 is TGTGCCAGCAGCTTAGTTGTGGCCGCCCTCAATGAGCAGTTCTTC. The gene calls are TRBV7-6 and TRBJ2-1; D is unresolved. The CDR3 extends over 15 amino acids. Trimming took 1 base from V and 6 from J, leaving 13 bases between them. In germline, CDR1 is SGHVS, CDR2 FNYEAQ.

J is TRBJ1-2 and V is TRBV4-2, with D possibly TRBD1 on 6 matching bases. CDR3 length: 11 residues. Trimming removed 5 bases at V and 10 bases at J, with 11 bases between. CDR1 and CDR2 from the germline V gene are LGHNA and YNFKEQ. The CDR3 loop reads CASSVGGDYTF. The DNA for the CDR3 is TGTGCCAGCAGCGTAGGGGGTGACTACACCTTC.

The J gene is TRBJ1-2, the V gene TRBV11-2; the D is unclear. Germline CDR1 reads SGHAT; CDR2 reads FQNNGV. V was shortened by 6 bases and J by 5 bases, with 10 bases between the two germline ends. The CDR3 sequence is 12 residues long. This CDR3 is CASRDGGYGYTF. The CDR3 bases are TGTGCCAGCAGGGACGGAGGATATGGCTACACCTTC.

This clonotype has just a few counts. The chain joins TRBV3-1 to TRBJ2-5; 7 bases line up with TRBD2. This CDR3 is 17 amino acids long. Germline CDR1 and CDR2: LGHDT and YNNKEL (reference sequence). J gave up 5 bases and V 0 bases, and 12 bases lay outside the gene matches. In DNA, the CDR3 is TGTGCCAGCAGCCAAGATCCCACAGCGGGAAGCCGGGAGACCCAGTACTTC. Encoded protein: CASSQDPTAGSRETQYF.

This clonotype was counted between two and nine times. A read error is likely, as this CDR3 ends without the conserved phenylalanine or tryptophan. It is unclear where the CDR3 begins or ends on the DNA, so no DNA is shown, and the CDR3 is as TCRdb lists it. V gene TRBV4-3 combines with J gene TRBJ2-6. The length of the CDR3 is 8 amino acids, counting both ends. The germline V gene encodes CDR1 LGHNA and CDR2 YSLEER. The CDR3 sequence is CASSQDPV.

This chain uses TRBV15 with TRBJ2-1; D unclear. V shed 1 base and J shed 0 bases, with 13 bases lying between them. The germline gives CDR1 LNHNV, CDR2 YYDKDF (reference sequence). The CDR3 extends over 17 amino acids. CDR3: CATSRGGLSGSYNEQFF. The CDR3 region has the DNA TGTGCCACCAGCAGAGGAGGTCTCTCGGGCTCCTACAATGAGCAGTTCTTC.